This T cell receptor beta chain was identified in a study of T cell clones after liver transplantation. Study summary: TCRbeta sequencing after a pre-transplant mixed lymphocyte reaction identified graft-donor-reactive clones, later tracked in post-transplant blood. Broader study findings: In 5 of 8 subjects, circulating graft-donor-reactive CD4 TCRbeta sequences fell significantly after transplant.

Regarding this clone: Its antigen is not known.

Some clones are missing from TCRdb's copy, which holds only in-frame ones; the method was immunoSEQ multiplex PCR. The profile shows roughly 120,000 clones, 75% to 95% of them singletons. This sample comprised CD4+ T cells from blood, obtained 12 months after liver transplant. The TCR was taken from a human patient who received a liver transplant. Some T cells may have originated in the graft donor.

CDR3 DNA: TGTGCCAGCAGTTTCGAGAGGGTGGGTGGCACTGAAGCTTTCTTT. This translates into CASSFERVGGTEAFF. This rearrangement joins TRBV6-5 to TRBJ1-1; D unclear. The CDR3 runs 15 residues. V lost 4 bases and J 4 bases, leaving 16 bases between the germline ends. CDR1 MNHEY and CDR2 SVGAGI come from the germline V gene.